Listed below are T cell receptor beta chains from one sample, sequenced in a study of cytomegalovirus exposure and HLA in healthy donors. Produced via immunoSEQ multiplex PCR; TCRdb's table is partial and in-frame only. This table has 150,000 or so clones, around two thirds appearing once. Sequencing was carried out using PBMCs. These receptors were obtained from a man between 18 and 35 years old in good health and CMV-seropositive. The CDR3 runs from the conserved cysteine through the conserved F or W.

TRBJ2-3	TRBV7-2	CASSKAGGTDTQYF
TRBJ1-5	TRBV6-5	CASSVSPGGNQPQHF
TRBJ2-2	TRBV4-2	CASSPDSGELFF
TRBJ1-2	TRBV29-1	CSGEGPQGTNYGYTF
TRBJ2-7	TRBV6-5	CASRVGLANYEQYF
TRBJ2-5	TRBV29-1	CSALGGDETQYF
TRBJ2-5	TRBV30	CAWSVLGREETQYF
TRBJ2-1	TRBV30	CAWSGLQEQFF
TRBJ1-5	TRBV9	CASSVTGDYQPQHF
TRBJ1-4	TRBV7-8	CASSPGVNEKLFF
TRBJ1-1	TRBV7-9	CASSLGTVNTEAFF
TRBJ2-3	TRBV7-9	CASSLGGATFTDTQYF
TRBJ1-2	TRBV29-1	CSALLENYGYTF
TRBJ1-1	TRBV7-3	CASSLWGGGTEAFF
TRBJ1-5	TRBV2	CASSGLDSSNQPQHF
TRBJ2-7	TRBV30	CAWSVLFREQYF
TRBJ2-1	TRBV9	CASSARGLAGGSPNEQFF
TRBJ1-1	TRBV15	CATSREAYEAFF
TRBJ1-1	TRBV6-4	CASSEGVNTEAFF
TRBJ2-3	TRBV5-6	CASSFSQGAPDTQYF
TRBJ2-1	TRBV7-2	CATGTLGNEQFF
TRBJ2-7	TRBV19	CASSIAGGTYVYEQYF
TRBJ1-2	TRBV6-1	CASSEVQTYYGYTF
TRBJ1-1	TRBV6-6	CASSYISNTEAFF
TRBJ2-2	TRBV5-4	CASSSGGTAAAGELFF
TRBJ2-5	TRBV21-1	CASSKARASGEETQYF
TRBJ1-2	TRBV30	CAWSGQFANYGYTF
TRBJ2-5	TRBV6-5	CASSLRTGRETQYF
TRBJ2-6	TRBV30	CASGNSGANVLTF
TRBJ2-7	TRBV13	CASSLGTSGSYEQYF
TRBJ2-1	TRBV18	CASSPKLAGGPHEQFF
TRBJ2-4	TRBV4-2	CASSHTKGGRNIQYF
TRBJ2-5	TRBV5-1	CASSLTSGSHQETQYF
TRBJ2-7	TRBV28	CASKNPGGVRSYEQYF
TRBJ2-2	TRBV29-1	CSVGLAGGELFF
TRBJ1-2	TRBV10-3	CAISEGAVGYTF
-	TRBV15	CATSGGVATTYEQYF
TRBJ2-1	TRBV5-4	CASSLTSGRDEQFF
TRBJ1-5	TRBV27	CASTTQNQPQHF
TRBJ1-1	TRBV10-1	CASSEWKGQNTEAFF
TRBJ2-1	TRBV5-4	CASRGVGSKDEQFF
TRBJ2-4	TRBV27	CASRRAIGSGENIQYF
TRBJ2-3	TRBV10-3	CAIRMQQGADTQYF
TRBJ2-3	TRBV5-4	CASSLAPTDTQYF
TRBJ2-3	TRBV6-5	CASRRTSGADTQYF
TRBJ2-2	TRBV7-6	CASSPRPDKNTGELFF
TRBJ2-7	TRBV19	CASSMTISYEQYF
TRBJ1-1	TRBV7-2	CASSPYTEAFF
TRBJ2-2	TRBV4-1	CASSQPGTSGIPYTGELFF
TRBJ2-7	TRBV19	CASSNFETGEQYF
TRBJ2-6	TRBV2	CARGTGTGGSGANVLTF
TRBJ2-7	TRBV2	CASTDDRVEQYF
TRBJ2-2	TRBV18	CASSPWGQGSTGELFF
TRBJ1-6	TRBV2	CASRDRLGSPLHF
TRBJ2-6	TRBV9	CASSVTFSGANVLTF
TRBJ1-2	TRBV13	CASSRQGAVGYTF
TRBJ1-1	TRBV6-1	CASSRGGNGNTEAFF
TRBJ2-7	TRBV6-6	CASSSLSPYEQYF
TRBJ1-1	TRBV7-2	CASSSPGTGRNTEAFF
TRBJ2-3	TRBV6-5	CASSSGLAWGADTQYF